Presented here are 6 T cell receptor beta chains from one specimen sequenced in a study of blood T cell repertoires in COVID-19. The table came from immunoSEQ multiplex PCR; TCRdb's copy has only in-frame clones and leaves some out. Altogether hundreds of thousands of clones are present, roughly 88% being singletons, with the ten largest covering 1.4%. Sequenced: peripheral blood. Every receptor here comes from a woman aged 30 to 39 with active or convalescent COVID-19.

The V and J genes are TRBV4-1 and TRBJ2-3, with TRBD1 as a possible D gene (6 bases). This CDR3 is built from 15 residues. Germline assignment: CDR1 MGHRA and CDR2 YSYEKL. The V end lost 3 bases, the J end lost 3 bases, and 13 bases lay between the germline ends. The CDR3 nucleotides read TGCGCCAGCAGCCACACAGGGTTTTCGACAGATACGCAGTATTTT. Encoded protein: CASSHTGFSTDTQYF.

In its sample, this clone was seen a few times. The chain joins TRBV2 to TRBJ2-7; 10 bases are shared with TRBD2. J gave up 3 bases and V 5 bases, and 4 bases lay outside the gene matches. CDR1 is SNHLY, CDR2 FYNNEI, per germline. This CDR3 has 14 residues. CDR3 amino acids: CASSTLAGSYEQYF. The CDR3 coding sequence is TGTGCCAGCAGTACACTAGCGGGGAGCTACGAGCAGTACTTC.

The chain couples TRBV4-2 to TRBJ1-1; 10 bases map to TRBD1. Germline V gene lookup returns CDR1 LGHNA and CDR2 YNFKEQ. V lost 0 bases and J lost 5; bases outside the gene matches: 6. The CDR3 runs 16 residues. CDR3 nucleotides: TGTGCCAGCAGCCAAGATTTGACAGGGGGCAGGACTGAAGCTTTCTTT. Its translation: CASSQDLTGGRTEAFF.

The rearrangement links TRBV3-1 (or the pseudogene TRBV3-2) to TRBJ1-4, with a tentative D call TRBD1 (5 bases). V shed 2 bases and J shed 4 bases, with 11 bases lying between them. CDR3 length: 15 amino acids. The V gene's germline CDR1 is LGHDT and CDR2 YNNKEL (reference sequence). The CDR3 here is CASSQPGLDNEKLFF. The CDR3, as DNA: TGTGCCAGCAGCCAACCGGGACTTGATAATGAAAAACTGTTTTTT.

The rearrangement joins TRBV7-9 to TRBJ2-3, with 8 positions matching TRBD2. V lost 4 bases and J lost 5; bases outside the gene matches: 8. The CDR3 is 15 residues long. Germline CDR1 reads SEHNR; CDR2 reads FQNEAQ (reference sequence). The CDR3 bases are TGTGCCAGCAGCTCCCGGACTAGCCAGTTAGATACGCAGTATTTT. This codes for CASSSRTSQLDTQYF.

This clone came up once. The chain employs TRBV3-1 (or the pseudogene TRBV3-2) and TRBJ2-7, with 7 bases lining up with TRBD1. Germline V CDR1 and CDR2: LGHDT, YNNKEL (reference sequence). Trimming took 5 bases from V and 3 from J; bases not matched to a gene: 4. The CDR3 has 13 residues. CDR3 sequence: CASSSRTGYEQYF. The CDR3 DNA sequence: TGTGCCAGCAGCAGCCGGACAGGCTACGAGCAGTACTTC.